Listed below are T cell receptor beta chains from one sample, sequenced in a study of beta chain features in type 1 diabetes. Sequencing used immunoSEQ multiplex PCR; TCRdb keeps in-frame clones, though not all of them. Among approximately 250,000 clones listed, around 25% were seen once. The specimen was naive CD4+ T cells from blood. The receptors come from a woman aged 25 to 39 with type 1 diabetes. CDR3s include the opening cysteine and the closing phenylalanine or tryptophan. The order of the fields is D gene, J gene, CDR3 length, V gene, clone size, CDR3 protein, CDR3 DNA. The D gene is left open where the match is weak. Size values are once, few and many counts, or a class for expanded clones, and some rows have none.

d_gene: TRBD2; j_gene: TRBJ2-1; len: 15; v_gene: TRBV7-9; abundance: NA; CDR3aa: CASSLLAGGNNEQFF; CDR3nt: TGTGCCAGCAGCTTACTAGCGGGAGGTAACAATGAGCAGTTCTTC
d_gene: NA; j_gene: TRBJ1-5; len: 16; v_gene: TRBV4-1; abundance: few; CDR3aa: CASSLGLPGLGQPQHF; CDR3nt: TGCGCCAGCAGCCTTGGGCTCCCAGGGTTAGGTCAGCCCCAGCATTTT
d_gene: TRBD1; j_gene: TRBJ1-2; len: 15; v_gene: TRBV14; abundance: NA; CDR3aa: CASSQARRGLYGYTF; CDR3nt: TGTGCCAGCAGCCAAGCCCGGAGGGGGCTCTATGGCTACACCTTC
d_gene: TRBD2; j_gene: TRBJ2-5; len: 17; v_gene: TRBV15; abundance: few; CDR3aa: CATSKTLAGGIQETQYF; CDR3nt: TGTGCCACCAGCAAAACATTAGCGGGGGGGATCCAAGAGACCCAGTACTTC
d_gene: TRBD2; j_gene: TRBJ2-1; len: 16; v_gene: TRBV6-1; abundance: few; CDR3aa: CASSGFRAGGGDEQFF; CDR3nt: TGTGCCAGCAGTGGATTTAGAGCGGGAGGAGGGGATGAGCAGTTCTTC
d_gene: NA; j_gene: TRBJ2-5; len: 12; v_gene: TRBV25-1; abundance: NA; CDR3aa: CASSAVGKTQYF; CDR3nt: TGTGCCAGCAGTGCAGTCGGGAAGACCCAGTACTTC
d_gene: NA; j_gene: TRBJ2-3; len: 13; v_gene: TRBV11-2; abundance: few; CDR3aa: CASSLILLDTQYF; CDR3nt: TGTGCCAGCAGCTTAATCTTACTGGATACGCAGTATTTT
d_gene: NA; j_gene: TRBJ2-1; len: 14; v_gene: TRBV30; abundance: few; CDR3aa: CAWRRPGRTNEQFF; CDR3nt: TGTGCCTGGAGAAGACCTGGGAGAACGAATGAGCAGTTCTTC
d_gene: NA; j_gene: TRBJ2-7; len: 14; v_gene: TRBV7-9; abundance: NA; CDR3aa: CASSFSQSTYEQYF; CDR3nt: TGTGCCAGCAGCTTCTCACAGTCTACCTACGAGCAGTACTTC
d_gene: TRBD2; j_gene: TRBJ2-5; len: 17; v_gene: TRBV4-2; abundance: few; CDR3aa: CASSRGLAGAGVETQYF; CDR3nt: TGTGCCAGCAGCCGGGGACTAGCGGGAGCAGGAGTCGAGACCCAGTACTTC
d_gene: NA; j_gene: TRBJ2-5; len: 13; v_gene: TRBV29-1; abundance: NA; CDR3aa: CSVAGGDQETQYF; CDR3nt: TGCAGCGTTGCTGGCGGGGACCAAGAGACCCAGTACTTC
d_gene: NA; j_gene: TRBJ1-2; len: 12; v_gene: TRBV5-4; abundance: NA; CDR3aa: CASSEENYGYTF; CDR3nt: TGTGCCAGCAGCGAAGAGAACTATGGCTACACCTTC
d_gene: NA; j_gene: TRBJ1-2; len: 14; v_gene: TRBV9; abundance: NA; CDR3aa: CASSVSPEDYGYTF; CDR3nt: TGTGCCAGCAGCGTATCACCGGAGGACTATGGCTACACCTTC
d_gene: NA; j_gene: TRBJ2-7; len: 13; v_gene: TRBV27; abundance: NA; CDR3aa: CASSLSWGHEQYF; CDR3nt: TGTGCCAGCAGTTTATCATGGGGCCACGAGCAGTACTTC
d_gene: TRBD2; j_gene: TRBJ2-1; len: 15; v_gene: TRBV5-1; abundance: NA; CDR3aa: CASSLVAGVPNEQFF; CDR3nt: TGCGCCAGCAGCTTGGTGGCGGGAGTGCCTAATGAGCAGTTCTTC
d_gene: NA; j_gene: TRBJ1-1; len: 12; v_gene: TRBV29-1; abundance: few; CDR3aa: CSALWARRVAFF; CDR3nt: TGCAGCGCTCTTTGGGCCAGGAGGGTAGCTTTCTTT
d_gene: NA; j_gene: TRBJ1-2; len: 14; v_gene: TRBV6-4; abundance: few; CDR3aa: CASSESGQHYGYTF; CDR3nt: TGTGCCAGCAGTGAGAGCGGACAGCACTATGGCTACACCTTC
d_gene: TRBD2; j_gene: TRBJ2-4; len: 13; v_gene: TRBV30; abundance: NA; CDR3aa: CACLRGSKNIQYF; CDR3nt: TGTGCCTGTCTCCGCGGGAGCAAAAACATTCAGTACTTC
d_gene: TRBD2; j_gene: TRBJ2-7; len: 15; v_gene: TRBV14; abundance: NA; CDR3aa: CASSLRAGGAYEQYF; CDR3nt: TGTGCCAGCAGCCTTCGAGCGGGAGGTGCCTACGAGCAGTACTTC
d_gene: NA; j_gene: TRBJ2-2; len: 13; v_gene: TRBV9; abundance: NA; CDR3aa: CASSVDRTGELFF; CDR3nt: TGTGCCAGCAGCGTCGACAGGACCGGGGAGCTGTTTTTT
d_gene: NA; j_gene: TRBJ2-3; len: 13; v_gene: TRBV4-1; abundance: few; CDR3aa: CASSQRETDTQYF; CDR3nt: TGCGCCAGCAGCCAAAGGGAGACAGATACGCAGTATTTT
d_gene: NA; j_gene: TRBJ2-5; len: 13; v_gene: TRBV9; abundance: NA; CDR3aa: CASSVFGEETQYF; CDR3nt: TGTGCCAGCAGCGTATTCGGGGAAGAGACCCAGTACTTC
d_gene: TRBD2; j_gene: TRBJ2-1; len: 16; v_gene: TRBV5-1; abundance: NA; CDR3aa: CASSLPSGAAYNEQFF; CDR3nt: TGCGCCAGCAGCCTACCTAGCGGCGCTGCGTACAATGAGCAGTTCTTC
d_gene: NA; j_gene: TRBJ2-1; len: 16; v_gene: TRBV7-3; abundance: few; CDR3aa: CASSLTGGSSYNEQFF; CDR3nt: TGTGCCAGCAGCTTAACAGGCGGTAGCTCCTACAATGAGCAGTTCTTC
d_gene: NA; j_gene: TRBJ2-3; len: 14; v_gene: TRBV5-1; abundance: NA; CDR3aa: CASSLASGTDTQYF; CDR3nt: TGCGCCAGCAGCTTGGCCAGCGGCACAGATACGCAGTATTTT
d_gene: TRBD2; j_gene: TRBJ2-2; len: 13; v_gene: TRBV29-1; abundance: NA; CDR3aa: CSVAREYTGELFF; CDR3nt: TGCAGCGTTGCGCGGGAGTACACCGGGGAGCTGTTTTTT
d_gene: TRBD1; j_gene: TRBJ2-2; len: 14; v_gene: TRBV29-1; abundance: few; CDR3aa: CSGSRTGRTGELFF; CDR3nt: TGCAGCGGGAGTAGGACAGGGAGGACCGGGGAGCTGTTTTTT
d_gene: NA; j_gene: TRBJ2-5; len: 14; v_gene: TRBV6-1; abundance: few; CDR3aa: CASSDKEGHLPQYF; CDR3nt: TGTGCCAGCAGTGACAAGGAAGGACACCTCCCCCAGTACTTC
d_gene: TRBD2; j_gene: TRBJ2-1; len: 20; v_gene: TRBV6-9; abundance: few; CDR3aa: CASSMKGLAGGPSPRNEQFF; CDR3nt: TGTGCCAGCAGTATGAAGGGACTAGCGGGAGGGCCGTCCCCCCGGAATGAGCAGTTCTTC
d_gene: NA; j_gene: TRBJ2-6; len: 15; v_gene: TRBV9; abundance: NA; CDR3aa: CASSTTGSGANVLTF; CDR3nt: TGTGCCAGCAGTACTACAGGGTCTGGGGCCAACGTCCTGACTTTC
d_gene: NA; j_gene: TRBJ1-5; len: 11; v_gene: TRBV28; abundance: NA; CDR3aa: CASMRNQPQHF; CDR3nt: TGTGCCAGCATGCGGAATCAGCCCCAGCATTTT
d_gene: NA; j_gene: TRBJ2-5; len: 15; v_gene: TRBV27; abundance: few; CDR3aa: CASSPAWGVQETQYF; CDR3nt: TGTGCCAGCAGTCCGGCCTGGGGGGTTCAAGAGACCCAGTACTTC
d_gene: TRBD1; j_gene: TRBJ2-2; len: 13; v_gene: TRBV19; abundance: few; CDR3aa: CATKQGAHGELFF; CDR3nt: TGTGCCACCAAACAGGGGGCTCACGGGGAGCTGTTTTTT
d_gene: NA; j_gene: TRBJ1-4; len: 14; v_gene: TRBV9; abundance: NA; CDR3aa: CASSVVARAEKLFF; CDR3nt: TGTGCCAGCAGCGTAGTAGCGAGGGCTGAAAAACTGTTTTTT
d_gene: NA; j_gene: TRBJ2-1; len: 15; v_gene: TRBV5-4; abundance: NA; CDR3aa: CASSLVLSNYNEQFF; CDR3nt: TGTGCCAGCAGCTTGGTTCTAAGTAACTACAATGAGCAGTTCTTC
d_gene: NA; j_gene: TRBJ1-5; len: 15; v_gene: TRBV27; abundance: NA; CDR3aa: CASSFQGRGNQPQHF; CDR3nt: TGTGCCAGCAGTTTCCAGGGTCGGGGCAATCAGCCCCAGCATTTT
d_gene: NA; j_gene: TRBJ1-2; len: 13; v_gene: TRBV18; abundance: few; CDR3aa: CASSPARVQGYTF; CDR3nt: TGTGCCAGCTCACCAGCGCGGGTGCAGGGCTACACCTTC
d_gene: NA; j_gene: TRBJ1-1; len: 15; v_gene: TRBV21-1; abundance: NA; CDR3aa: CASSKADRRNTEAFF; CDR3nt: TGTGCCAGCAGCAAAGCGGACAGGAGGAACACTGAAGCTTTCTTT
d_gene: NA; j_gene: TRBJ2-7; len: 13; v_gene: TRBV5-7; abundance: few; CDR3aa: CASSLDRQYEQYF; CDR3nt: TGTGCCAGCAGCTTGGATCGACAGTACGAGCAGTACTTC
d_gene: NA; j_gene: TRBJ2-5; len: 17; v_gene: TRBV15; abundance: NA; CDR3aa: CATSTNLLGGDGETQYF; CDR3nt: TGTGCCACCAGCACAAACCTATTAGGGGGAGATGGAGAGACCCAGTACTTC
d_gene: TRBD2; j_gene: TRBJ2-7; len: 13; v_gene: TRBV19; abundance: few; CDR3aa: CATRTSGSYEQYF; CDR3nt: TGTGCCACGAGAACTAGCGGGAGTTACGAGCAGTACTTC
d_gene: NA; j_gene: TRBJ2-1; len: 14; v_gene: TRBV21-1; abundance: NA; CDR3aa: CASSKGLAGDEQFF; CDR3nt: TGTGCCAGCAGCAAGGGACTAGCGGGAGATGAGCAGTTCTTC
d_gene: TRBD2; j_gene: TRBJ2-1; len: 15; v_gene: TRBV6-1; abundance: NA; CDR3aa: CASSPGGTKYNEQFF; CDR3nt: TGTGCCAGCAGCCCGGGAGGGACGAAGTACAATGAGCAGTTCTTC
d_gene: TRBD1; j_gene: TRBJ1-1; len: 16; v_gene: TRBV18; abundance: few; CDR3aa: CASSLRQGPEGTEAFF; CDR3nt: TGTGCCAGCTCACTTCGACAGGGCCCTGAGGGGACTGAAGCTTTCTTT
d_gene: TRBD2; j_gene: TRBJ2-7; len: 16; v_gene: TRBV6-6; abundance: NA; CDR3aa: CASSPRGLEVPYEQYF; CDR3nt: TGTGCCAGCAGTCCACGGGGACTAGAAGTACCCTACGAGCAGTACTTC
d_gene: TRBD2; j_gene: TRBJ2-7; len: 16; v_gene: TRBV28; abundance: few; CDR3aa: CASSSIHGTSGDEQYF; CDR3nt: TGTGCCAGCAGTTCCATACACGGGACTAGCGGTGACGAGCAGTACTTC